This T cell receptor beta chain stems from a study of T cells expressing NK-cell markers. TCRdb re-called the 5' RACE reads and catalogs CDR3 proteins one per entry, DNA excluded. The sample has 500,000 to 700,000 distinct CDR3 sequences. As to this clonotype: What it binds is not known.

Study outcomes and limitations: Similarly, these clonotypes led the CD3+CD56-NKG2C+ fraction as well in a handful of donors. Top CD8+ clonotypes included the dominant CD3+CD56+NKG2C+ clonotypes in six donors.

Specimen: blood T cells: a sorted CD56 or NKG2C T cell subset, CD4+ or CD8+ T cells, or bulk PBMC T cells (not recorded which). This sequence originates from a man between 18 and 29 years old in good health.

Here the CDR3 reads CASSKGGWGAREKLFF. The chain is built from TRBV21-1 and TRBJ1-4; TCRdb outputs TRBD1, but without DNA this stays unchecked. TRBV21-1 is shown as a pseudogene. The CDR3 has 16 amino acids.